A selection of T cell receptor beta chains follows, all from one sample in a study of T-cell memory formation after mild COVID-19. TCRdb independently ran MiXCR on the 5' RACE reads; one entry per CDR3 protein. The sample includes 300,000 to 400,000 distinct CDR3 sequences, more than 20% seen only once; the top ten take approximately 12%. Input material: PBMCs or a T cell subset sorted from them (not recorded which). Source of these receptors: an adult woman who had mild COVID-19 (a few samples of this study predate the infection). Cell type and time point are not known. Each CDR3 is given with its conserved first and last residue. Fields, in order: J gene, D gene, V gene, clone size, CDR3 DNA, CDR3 protein. The D gene is left open where the match is weak. Not every row has a clone size; where given, it reads once, few, many or a size class.

>TRBJ2-2|TRBD1|TRBV6-1|NA
TGTGCCAGCAGTAAAAACACAGGGGCCGGGGAGCTGTTTTTT
CASSKNTGAGELFF
>TRBJ2-1|TRBD1|TRBV7-9|NA
TGTGCCAGTGCACGAGACAGGGGCGGCTACAATGAGCAGTTCTTC
CASARDRGGYNEQFF
>TRBJ2-7|NA|TRBV5-1|few
TGCGCCAGCAGGCCTAACCCGGGACCCTACGAGCAGTACTTC
CASRPNPGPYEQYF
>TRBJ2-3|NA|TRBV7-2|NA
TGTGCCAGCAGCTTACGGGGGCGGCAGGGCACAGATACGCAGTATTTT
CASSLRGRQGTDTQYF
>TRBJ2-5|TRBD2|TRBV7-6|many
TGTGCCAGCAGCCCTAGCGGGAGTGGAGAGACCCAGTACTTC
CASSPSGSGETQYF
>TRBJ2-3|NA|TRBV7-9|NA
TGTGCCAGCAGCTCGACCGGGACCGTAGGCGAACGGGACACAGATACGCAGTATTTT
CASSSTGTVGERDTDTQYF
>TRBJ2-7|NA|TRBV6-1|once
TGTGCCAGCACCCGAACCGTCGACTACGAGCAGTACTTC
CASTRTVDYEQYF
>TRBJ2-3|TRBD2|TRBV23-1|few
TGCGCCAGCAGTCAATCGGCCCAGCGCCGGGGGGCAGATACGCAGTATTTT
CASSQSAQRRGADTQYF
>TRBJ2-3|NA|TRBV9|NA
TGTGCCAGCAGCCCCCCCCAAGGGACAGATACGCAGTATTTT
CASSPPQGTDTQYF
>TRBJ2-2|NA|TRBV7-6|NA
TGTGCCAGCAGCGATCTTGGGACAATTGACACCGGGGAGCTGTTTTTT
CASSDLGTIDTGELFF
>TRBJ1-1|TRBD1|TRBV24-1|few
TGTGCCACCAGTGATTTGCGGACAGGGGAGGGAGCTTTCTTT
CATSDLRTGEGAFF
>TRBJ1-4|NA|TRBV4-1|NA
TGCGCCAGCAGCCAAGAACCGGCCAGGGAGGGGAATGAAAAACTGTTTTTT
CASSQEPAREGNEKLFF
>TRBJ1-1|NA|TRBV5-1|few
TGCGCCAGCAGCTTGGGACAGAAACTGAACACTGAAGCTTTCTTT
CASSLGQKLNTEAFF
>TRBJ2-4|NA|TRBV7-2|few
TGTGCCAGCAGCTTAGGGGCAGTCTGGGCCAAAAACATTCAGTACTTC
CASSLGAVWAKNIQYF
>TRBJ1-2|TRBD1|TRBV7-6|few
TGTGCCAGCAGCCAAGACAGGGCCAACTATGGCTACACCTTC
CASSQDRANYGYTF
>TRBJ2-5|NA|TRBV20-1|few
TGCAGTGCTAGAGATGCCGGGGACCCCGGAGAGACCCAGTACTTC
CSARDAGDPGETQYF
>TRBJ2-3|NA|TRBV24-1|NA
TGTGCCACCAGTTTCGGAGGGGGCACAGATACGCAGTATTTT
CATSFGGGTDTQYF
>TRBJ1-1|NA|TRBV30|NA
TGTGCCTGGATCTCAATCACTGAAGCTTTCTTT
CAWISITEAFF
>TRBJ2-7|NA|TRBV7-6|NA
TGTGCCAGCAGCCCCAACCGGTGGGAGCAGTACTTC
CASSPNRWEQYF
>TRBJ2-3|NA|TRBV4-2|few
TGTGCCAGCAGCCGACTCGGCGGACCTAGCACAGATACGCAGTATTTT
CASSRLGGPSTDTQYF
>TRBJ2-1|TRBD2|TRBV19|NA
TGTGCCAGTAGTATGGCGGGGCTAGCGGCAGTAGGTAAGATCTTC
CASSMAGLAAVGKIF
>TRBJ1-5|TRBD1|TRBV5-5|NA
TGTGCCAGCAGCGCCAGGGGACAGATCGATCAGCCCCAGCATTTT
CASSARGQIDQPQHF
>TRBJ2-1|NA|TRBV24-1|NA
TGTGCCACCAGTGACCCTTGGGAGAATGAGCAGTTCTTC
CATSDPWENEQFF
>TRBJ2-1|NA|TRBV6-5|NA
TGTGCCAGCCGGGAAGGTGGGACCCTAACTTACAATGAGCAGTTCTTC
CASREGGTLTYNEQFF
>TRBJ2-1|NA|TRBV7-9|once
TGTGCCAGCAGCAAACTGGGGGACCGCGGCTACAATGAGCAGTTCTTC
CASSKLGDRGYNEQFF
>TRBJ1-4|NA|TRBV7-6|few
TGTGCCAGCAGCTTAGCAGCAGGGTTCGTTCGGGATGAAAAACTGTTTTTT
CASSLAAGFVRDEKLFF
>TRBJ2-3|NA|TRBV5-6|few
TGTGCCAGCAGCCGAGGGGCCACAGATACGCAGTATTTT
CASSRGATDTQYF
>TRBJ2-1|TRBD2|TRBV7-9|NA
TGTGCCAGCAGCTTAGTTAGGGGCGGGAGGGCTAATGAGCAGTTCTTC
CASSLVRGGRANEQFF
>TRBJ2-2|NA|TRBV14|many
TGTGCCAGCAGCCAAATTCGCGGACAAACCGGGGAGCTGTTTTTT
CASSQIRGQTGELFF
>TRBJ2-7|TRBD2|TRBV5-1|few
TGCGCCAGCAGCTGGACTAGCGGGGGTTACGAGCAGTACTTC
CASSWTSGGYEQYF
>TRBJ2-2|NA|TRBV7-9|few
TGTGCCAGCAGCACACCCCCGGGGGCCTCGAACACCGGGGAGCTGTTTTTT
CASSTPPGASNTGELFF
>TRBJ1-6|NA|TRBV6-2/TRBV6-3|few
TGTGCCAGCGCCCGGACGGTCGAGAATTCACCCCTCCACTTT
CASARTVENSPLHF
>TRBJ1-2|NA|TRBV12-3/TRBV12-4|few
TGTGCCAGCAGTTCCGGGAGAGGTTATGGCTACACCTTC
CASSSGRGYGYTF
>TRBJ2-7|NA|TRBV29-1|few
TGCAGCGCCCAGGACCGAGGAATCTACGAGCAGTACTTC
CSAQDRGIYEQYF
>TRBJ1-2|TRBD1|TRBV12-3/TRBV12-4|NA
TGTGCCAGCCGATCGACAGGGGGCGCCAACTATGGCTACACCTTC
CASRSTGGANYGYTF
>TRBJ2-5|NA|TRBV7-2|many
TGTGCCAGCAGCTTAGAGTACCAGACGGAGACCCAGTACTTC
CASSLEYQTETQYF
>TRBJ2-6|NA|TRBV12-3/TRBV12-4|NA
TGTGCCAGCACCCTTACTCGGCCTGCTGGGGCCAACGTCCTGACTTTC
CASTLTRPAGANVLTF
>TRBJ2-1|NA|TRBV2|few
TGTGCCAGCAGTGAAACCCGGGGATCCTACAATGAGCAGTTCTTC
CASSETRGSYNEQFF
>TRBJ2-1|NA|TRBV23-1|few
TGCGCCAGCAGTCAATCTGGCGGGAAGCGCTACAATGAGCAGTTCTTC
CASSQSGGKRYNEQFF
>TRBJ2-1|TRBD1|TRBV7-9|few
TGTGCCAGCAGGCTTCCCGGGACAGGGCACAATGAGCAGTTCTTC
CASRLPGTGHNEQFF
>TRBJ1-3|NA|TRBV7-6|NA
TGTGCCAGCAGCTCGGAATGGGGAGACGGAAACACCATATATTTT
CASSSEWGDGNTIYF
>TRBJ2-1|NA|TRBV4-1|few
TGCGCCAGCAGCCAAGTAGGGGATTCCTACAATGAGCAGTTCTTC
CASSQVGDSYNEQFF
>TRBJ2-5|NA|TRBV24-1|NA
TGTGCCACCAGTGATTTTCGGCAGGGCGGCCAAGAGACCCAGTACTTC
CATSDFRQGGQETQYF
>TRBJ2-1|TRBD2|TRBV13|NA
TGTGCCAGCAGCTTAAGTAGCGGGAGGGCCCTTGTCTACAATGAGCAGTTCTTC
CASSLSSGRALVYNEQFF
>TRBJ1-1|NA|TRBV5-8|NA
TGTGCCAGCAGCCCTCCGGGTTGGGGCCCGAACACTGAAGCTTTCTTT
CASSPPGWGPNTEAFF
>TRBJ2-7|TRBD1|TRBV15|few
TGTGCCACCAGCAGAAATAACCAGGGGGCACGGGAGCAGTACTTC
CATSRNNQGAREQYF
>TRBJ2-1|NA|TRBV11-3|few
TGTGCCAGCAGCCCCCGACAGGTAGCCTACAATGAGCAGTTCTTC
CASSPRQVAYNEQFF
>TRBJ1-1|TRBD1|TRBV20-1|NA
TGCAGTGCTTTTACAGGGGGTCATACTGAAGCTTTCTTT
CSAFTGGHTEAFF
>TRBJ1-2|NA|TRBV5-6|NA
TGTGCCAGCAGCTTGTGGAGCCGGGCCGTGAGCGGCTACACCTTC
CASSLWSRAVSGYTF